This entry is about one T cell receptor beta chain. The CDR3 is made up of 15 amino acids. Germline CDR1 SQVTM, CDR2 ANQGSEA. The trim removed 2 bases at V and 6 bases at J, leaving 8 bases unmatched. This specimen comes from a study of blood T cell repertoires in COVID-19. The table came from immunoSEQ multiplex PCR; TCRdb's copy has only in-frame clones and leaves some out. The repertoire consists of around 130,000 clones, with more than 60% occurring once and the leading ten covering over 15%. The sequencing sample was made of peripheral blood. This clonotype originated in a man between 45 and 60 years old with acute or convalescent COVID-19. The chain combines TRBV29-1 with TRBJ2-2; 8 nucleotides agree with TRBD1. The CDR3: CSVELSQGAAGELFF. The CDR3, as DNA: TGCAGCGTTGAATTGTCGCAGGGGGCTGCCGGGGAGCTGTTTTTT.